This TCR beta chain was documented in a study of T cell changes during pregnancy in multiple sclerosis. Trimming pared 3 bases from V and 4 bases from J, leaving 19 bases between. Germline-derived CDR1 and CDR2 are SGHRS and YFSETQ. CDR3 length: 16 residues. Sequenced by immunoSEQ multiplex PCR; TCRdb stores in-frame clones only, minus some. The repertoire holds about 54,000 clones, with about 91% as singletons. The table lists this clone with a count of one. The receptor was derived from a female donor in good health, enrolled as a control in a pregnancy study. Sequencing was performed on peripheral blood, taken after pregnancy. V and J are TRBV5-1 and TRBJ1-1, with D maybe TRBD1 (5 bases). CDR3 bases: TGCGCCAGCAGCTCCGGGGCGGGGGTCTTGGGCACTGAAGCTTTCTTT. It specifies CASSSGAGVLGTEAFF.